The clone carrying this T cell receptor (beta chain) was counted only a few times. The antigen is not known. A junction boundary mismatches the germline segment, possibly from a read error. The CDR3 extends over 14 amino acids. Germline CDR1 MNHEY, CDR2 SMNVEV (reference sequence). The data belong to a study of graft-versus-host responses after intestinal transplantation. Study-level points and caveats: GvH clonotypes were identified within recipient marrow, with a subset emerging first in ileum or blood.

Clones were sequenced by immunoSEQ multiplex PCR, and TCRdb holds only the in-frame ones, with some missing. The sample has 29,000 or so clones, just under 95% seen once. The source material was PBMCs, sampled around 63 days after intestinal transplant. The chain carries TRBV27 and TRBJ1-1, with a possible D match to TRBD1 (6 bases). This receptor was identified in a human patient who received an intestinal transplant, so some T cells may come from the graft donor. Written as DNA, the CDR3 is TGTGCCAGCAGTCCCGTTAGGGGGAACGCTGAAGCTTTCTTT. This gives the protein CASSPVRGNAEAFF.